This T cell receptor (beta chain) was captured by sequencing in a study of shared clonotypes between healthy human individuals. Genomic DNA from each subset was divided evenly over several immunoSEQ plates. Some 30,000 T cell genomes, or roughly 200 ng DNA, went into the sorted-subset replicate PCRs. Authors' analysis steps: There were no quality scores in the junction-only immunoSEQ sequences, so filtering differed. Sequencing was performed with immunoSEQ multiplex PCR; in TCRdb, only in-frame clones are kept and a portion is missing. That table is the source of V, J and clone size, and D and trimming were worked out from the DNA. The data contain under 1,100,000 clones, around 78% of them singletons. A word on this clone: Antigen unknown.

Trimming took 0 bases from V and 7 from J, leaving 11 bases between them. The germline V gene encodes CDR1 SGHRS and CDR2 YFSETQ. The CDR3 runs to 14 residues. Findings of the study overall: Naive subsets generally exceeded memory subsets in estimated richness.

The sample taken for sequencing was memory CD4+ T cells from PBMCs. The subset here: CD45RA-negative fraction. This receptor was identified in a man aged 18 to 29 in good health. Some clones in this sample may be carry-over from other donors' samples. This sequence joins TRBV5-1 and TRBJ2-1; D is possibly TRBD2 (6 bases). CDR3 protein: CASSLDPGVNEQFF. The CDR3 nucleotides are TGCGCCAGCAGCTTGGATCCGGGAGTGAATGAGCAGTTCTTC.